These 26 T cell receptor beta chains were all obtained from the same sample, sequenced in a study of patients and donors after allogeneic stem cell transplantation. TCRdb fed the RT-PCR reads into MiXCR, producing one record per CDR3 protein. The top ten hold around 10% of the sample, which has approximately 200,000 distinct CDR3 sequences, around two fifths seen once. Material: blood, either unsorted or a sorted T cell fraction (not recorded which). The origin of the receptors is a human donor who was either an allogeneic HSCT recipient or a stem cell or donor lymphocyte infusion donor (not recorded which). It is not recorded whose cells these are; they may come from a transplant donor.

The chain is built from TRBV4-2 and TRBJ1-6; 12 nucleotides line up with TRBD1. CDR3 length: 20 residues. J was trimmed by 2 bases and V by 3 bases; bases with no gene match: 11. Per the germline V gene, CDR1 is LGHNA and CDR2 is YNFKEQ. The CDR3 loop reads CASSHPGTGGGVAYNSPLHF. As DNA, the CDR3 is TGTGCCAGCAGCCACCCCGGGACAGGGGGCGGGGTCGCCTATAATTCACCCCTCCACTTT.

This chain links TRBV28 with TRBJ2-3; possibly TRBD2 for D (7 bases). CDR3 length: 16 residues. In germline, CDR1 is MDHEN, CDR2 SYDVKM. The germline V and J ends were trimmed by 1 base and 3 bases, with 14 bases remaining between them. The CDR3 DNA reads TGTGCCAGCAGTTTATCGGGCGGGGGCGAAACAGATACGCAGTATTTT. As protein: CASSLSGGGETDTQYF.

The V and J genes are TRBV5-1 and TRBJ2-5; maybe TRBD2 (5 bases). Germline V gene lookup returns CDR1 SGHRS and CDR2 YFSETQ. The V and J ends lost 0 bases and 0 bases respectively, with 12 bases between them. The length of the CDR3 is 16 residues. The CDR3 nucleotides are TGCGCCAGCAGCTTGGATGGGGAGTATGACCAAGAGACCCAGTACTTC. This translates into CASSLDGEYDQETQYF.

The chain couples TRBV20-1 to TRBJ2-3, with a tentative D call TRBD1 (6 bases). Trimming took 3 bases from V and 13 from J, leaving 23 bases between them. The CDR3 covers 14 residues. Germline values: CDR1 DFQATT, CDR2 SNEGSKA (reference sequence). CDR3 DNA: TGCAGTGCTAGGGTCCACCGGGACAAACCACGGGAGTATTTT. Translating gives CSARVHRDKPREYF.

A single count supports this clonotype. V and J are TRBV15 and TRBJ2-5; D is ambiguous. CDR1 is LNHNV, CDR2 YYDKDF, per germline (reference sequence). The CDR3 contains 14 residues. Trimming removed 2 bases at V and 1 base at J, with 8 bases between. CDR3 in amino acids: CATSRQQSQETQYF. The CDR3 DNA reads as TGTGCCACCAGCAGACAACAGTCCCAAGAGACCCAGTACTTC.

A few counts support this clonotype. The CDR3 is CATRRGTEAFF. In DNA, the CDR3 is TGTGCCACCAGACGGGGGACTGAAGCTTTCTTT. The chain has TRBV12-3 or TRBV12-4 and TRBJ1-1; D might be TRBD1 (5 bases). This CDR3 region has 11 residues. V lost 10 bases and J 5 bases, leaving 11 bases between the germline ends.

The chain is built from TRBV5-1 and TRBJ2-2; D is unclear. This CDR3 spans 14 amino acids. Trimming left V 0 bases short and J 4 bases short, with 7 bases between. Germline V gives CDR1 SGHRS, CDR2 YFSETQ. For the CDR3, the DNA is TGCGCCAGCAGCTTGGGGGCTAGCACCGGGGAGCTGTTTTTT. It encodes CASSLGASTGELFF.

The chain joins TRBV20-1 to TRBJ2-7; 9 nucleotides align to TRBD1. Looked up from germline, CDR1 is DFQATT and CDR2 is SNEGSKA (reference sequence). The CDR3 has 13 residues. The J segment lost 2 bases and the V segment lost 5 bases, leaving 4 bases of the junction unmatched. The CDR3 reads CSALQGAPYEQYF. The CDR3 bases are TGCAGTGCTCTACAGGGGGCCCCCTACGAGCAGTACTTC.

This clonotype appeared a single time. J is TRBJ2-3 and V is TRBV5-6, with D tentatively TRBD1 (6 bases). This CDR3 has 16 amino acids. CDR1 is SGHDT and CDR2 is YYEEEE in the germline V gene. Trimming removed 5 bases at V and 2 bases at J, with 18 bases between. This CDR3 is CASRLWRQVTTDTQYF. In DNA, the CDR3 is TGTGCCAGCAGATTGTGGCGACAGGTCACCACAGATACGCAGTATTTT.

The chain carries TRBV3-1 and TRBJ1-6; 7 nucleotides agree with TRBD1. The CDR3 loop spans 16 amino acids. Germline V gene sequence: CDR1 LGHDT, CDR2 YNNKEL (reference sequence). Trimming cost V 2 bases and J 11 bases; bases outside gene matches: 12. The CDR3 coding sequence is TGTGCCAGCAGCCAACCTTGGGACAGTGTAGCGGCACCCCTCCACTTT. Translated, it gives CASSQPWDSVAAPLHF. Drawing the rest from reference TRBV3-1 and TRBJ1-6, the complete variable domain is DTAVSQTPKYLVTQMGNDKSIKCEQNLGHDTMYWYKQDSKKFLKIMFSYNNKELIINETVPNRFSPKSPDKAHLNLHINSLELGDSAVYFCASSQPWDSVAAPLHFGNGTRLTVT.

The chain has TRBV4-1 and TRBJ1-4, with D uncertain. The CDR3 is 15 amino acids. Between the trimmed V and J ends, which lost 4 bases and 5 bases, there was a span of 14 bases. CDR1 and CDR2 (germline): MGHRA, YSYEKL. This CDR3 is CASSPGPAKNEKLFF. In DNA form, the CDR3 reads TGCGCCAGCAGCCCCGGCCCGGCTAAAAATGAAAAACTGTTTTTT.

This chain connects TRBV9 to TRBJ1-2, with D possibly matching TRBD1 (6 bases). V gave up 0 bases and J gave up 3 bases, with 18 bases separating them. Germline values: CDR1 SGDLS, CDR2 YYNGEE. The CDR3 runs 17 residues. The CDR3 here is CASSVDIRPGADYGYTF. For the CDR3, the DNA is TGTGCCAGCAGCGTAGATATCCGACCAGGGGCGGACTATGGCTACACCTTC. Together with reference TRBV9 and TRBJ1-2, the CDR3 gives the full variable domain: DSGVTQTPKHLITATGQRVTLRCSPRSGDLSVYWYQQSLDQGLQFLIQYYNGEERAKGNILERFSAQQFPDLHSELNLSSLELGDSALYFCASSVDIRPGADYGYTFGSGTRLTVV.

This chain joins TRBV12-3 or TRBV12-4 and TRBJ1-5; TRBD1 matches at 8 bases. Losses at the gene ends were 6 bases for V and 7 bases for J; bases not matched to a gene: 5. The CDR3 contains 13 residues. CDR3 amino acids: CASSRDRLQPQHF. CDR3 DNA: TGTGCCAGCAGCAGGGACAGGTTACAGCCCCAGCATTTT.

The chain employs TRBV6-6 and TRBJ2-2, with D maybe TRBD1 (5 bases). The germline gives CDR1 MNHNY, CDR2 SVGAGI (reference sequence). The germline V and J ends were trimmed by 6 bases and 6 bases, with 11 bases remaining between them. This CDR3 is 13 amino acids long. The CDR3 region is CASSNPGPGELFF. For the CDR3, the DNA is TGTGCCAGCAGCAATCCAGGGCCCGGGGAGCTGTTTTTT.

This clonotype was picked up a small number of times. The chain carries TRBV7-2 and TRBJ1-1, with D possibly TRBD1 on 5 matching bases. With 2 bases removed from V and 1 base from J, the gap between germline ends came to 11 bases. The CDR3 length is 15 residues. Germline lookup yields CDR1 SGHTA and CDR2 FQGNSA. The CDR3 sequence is CASSLWYDRNTEAFF. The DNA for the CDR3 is TGTGCCAGCAGCTTATGGTACGACAGGAACACTGAAGCTTTCTTT.

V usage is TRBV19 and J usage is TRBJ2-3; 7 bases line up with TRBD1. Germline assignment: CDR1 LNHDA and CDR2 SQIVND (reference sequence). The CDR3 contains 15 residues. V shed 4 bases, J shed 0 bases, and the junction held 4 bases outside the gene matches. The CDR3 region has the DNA TGTGCCAGTAGTAGTGGGACAGCTAGCACAGATACGCAGTATTTT. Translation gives CASSSGTASTDTQYF.

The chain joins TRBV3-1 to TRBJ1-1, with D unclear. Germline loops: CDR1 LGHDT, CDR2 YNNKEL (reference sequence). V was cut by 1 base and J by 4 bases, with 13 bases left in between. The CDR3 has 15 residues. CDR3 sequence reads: CASSQAPGTFTEAFF. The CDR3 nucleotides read TGTGCCAGCAGCCAAGCCCCGGGCACCTTCACTGAAGCTTTCTTT.

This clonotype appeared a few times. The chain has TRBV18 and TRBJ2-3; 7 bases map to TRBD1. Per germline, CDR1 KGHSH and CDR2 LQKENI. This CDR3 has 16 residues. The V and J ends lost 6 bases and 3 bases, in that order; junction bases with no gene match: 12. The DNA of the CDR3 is TGTGCCAGCTCCCCCAAGGCCGAGGACAGGACAGATACGCAGTATTTT. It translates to CASSPKAEDRTDTQYF.

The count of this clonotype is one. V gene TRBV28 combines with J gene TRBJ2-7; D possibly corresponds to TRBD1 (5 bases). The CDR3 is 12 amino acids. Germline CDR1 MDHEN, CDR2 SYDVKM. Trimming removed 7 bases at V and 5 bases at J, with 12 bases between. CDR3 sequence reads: CASTPGRDEQYF. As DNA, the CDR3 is TGTGCCAGCACCCCCGGCAGGGACGAGCAGTACTTC. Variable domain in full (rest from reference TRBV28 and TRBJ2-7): DVKVTQSSRYLVKRTGEKVFLECVQDMDHENMFWYRQDPGLGLRLIYFSYDVKMKEKGDIPEGYSVSREKKERFSLILESASTNQTSMYLCASTPGRDEQYFGPGTRLTVT.

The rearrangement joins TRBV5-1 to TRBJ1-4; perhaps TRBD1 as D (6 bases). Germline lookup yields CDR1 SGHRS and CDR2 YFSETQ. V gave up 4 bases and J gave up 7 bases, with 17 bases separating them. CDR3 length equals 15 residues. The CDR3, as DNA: TGCGCCAGCAGCCCGAGAACAGGGTCGAGTGAAAAACTGTTTTTT. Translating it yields CASSPRTGSSEKLFF.

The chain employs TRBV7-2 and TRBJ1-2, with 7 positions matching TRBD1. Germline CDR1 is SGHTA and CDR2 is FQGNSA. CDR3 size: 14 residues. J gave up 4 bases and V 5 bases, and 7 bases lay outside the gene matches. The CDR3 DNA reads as TGTGCCAGCAGCCAGGACAGGAACTCCTATGGCTACACCTTC. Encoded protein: CASSQDRNSYGYTF.

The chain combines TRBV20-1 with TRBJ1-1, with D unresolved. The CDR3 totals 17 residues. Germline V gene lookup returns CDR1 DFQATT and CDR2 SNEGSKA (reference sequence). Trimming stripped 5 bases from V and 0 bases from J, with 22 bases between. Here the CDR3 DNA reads TGCAGTGCTCGGACGTCTGAGGCGGCAAGCATGAACACTGAAGCTTTCTTT. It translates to CSARTSEAASMNTEAFF.

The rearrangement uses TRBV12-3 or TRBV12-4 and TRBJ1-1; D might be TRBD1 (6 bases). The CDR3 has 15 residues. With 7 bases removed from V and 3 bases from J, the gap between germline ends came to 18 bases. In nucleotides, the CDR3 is TGTGCCAGCAAGTTTGTTCGGAACAGGGACACTGAAGCTTTCTTT. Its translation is CASKFVRNRDTEAFF.

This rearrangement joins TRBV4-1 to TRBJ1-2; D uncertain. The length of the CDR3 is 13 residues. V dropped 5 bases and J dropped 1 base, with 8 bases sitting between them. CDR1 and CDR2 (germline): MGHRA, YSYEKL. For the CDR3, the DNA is TGCGCCAGCAGCGCTGGGCTTAACTATGGCTACACCTTC. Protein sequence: CASSAGLNYGYTF.

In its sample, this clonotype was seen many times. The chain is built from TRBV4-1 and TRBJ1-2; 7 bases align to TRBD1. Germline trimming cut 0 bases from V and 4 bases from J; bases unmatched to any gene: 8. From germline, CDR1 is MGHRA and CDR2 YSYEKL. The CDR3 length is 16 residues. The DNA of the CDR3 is TGCGCCAGCAGCCAAGAGTTCACAGGGGCTAGCTATGGCTACACCTTC. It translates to CASSQEFTGASYGYTF.

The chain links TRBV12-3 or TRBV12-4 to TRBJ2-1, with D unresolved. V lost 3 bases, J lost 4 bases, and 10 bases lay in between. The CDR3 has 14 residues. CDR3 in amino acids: CASSFITGYNEQFF. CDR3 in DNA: TGTGCCAGCAGTTTTATTACTGGGTACAATGAGCAGTTCTTC.